The 4 T cell receptor beta chains below were found in one sample sequenced in a study of shared clonotypes between healthy human individuals (TCRdb year 2020). The library was made by the immunoSEQ multiplex PCR assay. The source is immuneACCESS, and TCRdb retained only in-frame sequences with V and J called. Part of the clones is not carried over; for the studies checked, unresolved V genes explain less than half of this, and the remainder is unexplained. The table for this sample lists more than 2 million clones; approximately 92% of them were counted only once. 1.5% to 2% of the sample is in the top ten clones. CD8 naive samples were obtained by positive selection for CCR7 among CD45RO-negative cells, yielding a CD45RA+CCR7+ population from which TemRA cells were excluded. Sequencing input: naive CD8+ T cells from PBMCs. The sample's cell subset or site label, decoded: CD45RA+CCR7+. These receptors all come from a young man in good health. Some clones in this sample may be carry-over from other donors' samples.

The rearrangement uses TRBV29-1 and TRBJ2-7; D call uncertain. V was cut by 2 bases and J by 4 bases, with 9 bases left in between. The CDR3 loop spans 12 amino acids. Germline V gene data show CDR1 as SQVTM and CDR2 as ANQGSEA. CDR3 amino acids: CSVEIWGYEQYF. CDR3 sequence (DNA): TGCAGCGTTGAAATTTGGGGTTACGAGCAGTACTTC.

This rearrangement joins TRBV30 to TRBJ2-1; D gene unclear. The CDR3 runs 14 residues. Trimming shortened V by 1 base and J by 6 bases, and 13 bases separated the two germline ends. Germline V gene sequence: CDR1 GTSNPN, CDR2 SVGIG (reference sequence). CDR3 in DNA: TGTGCCTGGAGTGGCGGAGTTGGGGTCAATGAGCAGTTCTTC. It is translated as CAWSGGVGVNEQFF.

The chain uses TRBV30 and TRBJ2-1; 9 bases match TRBD1. CDR1 GTSNPN and CDR2 SVGIG come from the germline V gene (reference sequence). V lost 0 bases, J lost 6 bases, and 6 bases stayed unmatched. The CDR3 has 15 amino acids. CDR3 residues: CAWSVGTGYFNEQFF. The CDR3 nucleotides are TGTGCCTGGAGTGTAGGGACAGGGTATTTCAATGAGCAGTTCTTC.

This chain connects TRBV11-2 to TRBJ2-5, with D perhaps TRBD1 (6 bases). This CDR3 is 13 amino acids long. Per the germline V gene, CDR1 is SGHAT and CDR2 is FQNNGV. Trimming cost V 5 bases and J 5 bases, with 12 bases left between them. The CDR3: CASSRTGSETQYF. The CDR3 region has the DNA TGTGCCAGCAGCCGTACAGGGTCGGAGACCCAGTACTTC.